This T cell receptor beta chain stems from a study of monozygotic twins with inflammatory bowel disease. Of note for this clonotype: Its antigen remains unidentified.

Overall study results and limits: Among IBD patients, fewer clonotypes were shared with others than among healthy twins, especially with disease activity. Twins with IBD were found to have lower TCRbeta diversity (inverse Simpson) than healthy co-twins. Extra variability in the repertoires of patients may have come from differing immunosuppressive treatments.

This CDR3 is built from 14 residues. Per the germline V gene, CDR1 is MGHRA and CDR2 is YSYEKL. TCRdb re-analyzed the 5' RACE reads; it lists each CDR3 protein once, without DNA. The sample's table shows some 200,000 distinct CDR3 sequences. This clonotype was sampled from a human donor with ulcerative colitis or Crohn's disease, or a healthy co-twin of an affected twin (not recorded which). The chain joins TRBV4-1 to TRBJ2-1. The sequenced material came from blood. The CDR3 sequence: CASSQDGWAYEQFF.